This T cell receptor (beta chain) was sequenced for a study of cytomegalovirus exposure and HLA in healthy donors. It was with 60 Vbeta and 13 Jbeta primers that the PCR ran. TCRdb keeps only in-frame clones here, not all; method: immunoSEQ multiplex PCR. This table has about 170,000 clones, over 70% appearing once. As regards this clone: Its antigen is as yet unknown.

The V and J ends lost 5 bases and 10 bases, in that order; junction bases with no gene match: 14. There are 16 residues in the CDR3. The germline V gene encodes CDR1 SGHNT and CDR2 YYREEE (reference sequence). The study, taken as a whole, reports: Follow-up analysis later connected one missense variant in DCLRE1C with trimming of TCR beta V- and J-genes.

This clonotype was sampled from a man aged 25 to 40 in good health and CMV-seropositive. This chain connects TRBV5-4 to TRBJ1-4; 10 positions match TRBD1. The sample was PBMCs. Here the CDR3 DNA reads TGTGCCAGCAGTCAATGGACCGGGACAGGGGAGGGAAAACTGTTTTTT. Translated: CASSQWTGTGEGKLFF.